The entry below gives a single T cell receptor (beta chain) sequence along with its context. As yet, its antigen is unknown. This CDR3 spans 14 amino acids. Germline loops: CDR1 LNHDA, CDR2 SQIVND (reference sequence). Trimming stripped 5 bases from V and 6 bases from J, with 15 bases between. TCRdb used MiXCR to reprocess the reads, holding one entry per CDR3 protein. The sample includes tens of thousands of distinct CDR3 sequences, about 20% of them seen just once. The data stem from a study of type 1 regulatory T cells. In the study overall: T-allo10 is an in vitro-generated, Tr1-enriched CD4 T cell product specific for alloantigen. General study findings and limits: Compared with non-type 1 regulatory T cells, type 1 regulatory T cells showed a more restricted TCR repertoire.

The rearrangement uses TRBV19 and TRBJ2-3; D is tentatively TRBD1 or TRBD2 (5 bases each). The material sequenced was cultured type 1 regulatory T (Tr1) cells, either the whole culture or a sorted fraction (not recorded which). This TCR was recovered from a human donor in good health. The CDR3 is CASSQMRGSDTQYF. In DNA form, the CDR3 reads TGTGCCAGTAGTCAAATGAGGGGCTCGGATACGCAGTATTTT.